This T cell receptor (beta chain) was recovered during a study of identical twins. Study conclusions and caveats: Its conclusions, products of cross-sectional statistical analysis, did not come from following the same donors. Among out-of-frame alpha sequences shared by twins, low generation probability occurred in excess. Zero-insertion analyses were open to partial confounding by invariant MAIT and iNKT cells.

V lost 6 bases and J lost 0, with 21 bases in between. This CDR3 is built from 18 residues. Template switching (which added a universal primer site) was used, and cDNA carried unique molecular identifiers. TCRdb re-called the 5' RACE reads with MiXCR, one entry per CDR3 protein. The sample holds about 890,000 distinct CDR3 sequences, 10% to 15% seen once. With respect to this clonotype: Its cognate antigen is unknown.

These data also formed part of another study, on yellow fever vaccine responses in identical twins.

The clonotype originates from a woman between 18 and 29 years old in good health. The V gene is TRBV23-1, the J gene TRBJ2-4; no clear D gene. TRBV23-1 is flagged as an ORF with uncertain function. Input material: PBMCs. The CDR3 spells CASRPTSLLPLAKNIQYF. The CDR3 DNA follows: TGCGCCAGCAGACCTACGTCGCTGCTCCCCCTAGCCAAAAACATTCAGTACTTC.